This TCR beta chain originates from a study of OX40 agonist ivuxolimab in advanced cancers. The CDR3 has 17 residues. CDR1 and CDR2 (germline): SGHTA, FQGNSA. Assay: immunoSEQ multiplex PCR; the TCRdb copy retains only in-frame clones and omits some. The sample contains under 55,000 clones, roughly nine tenths of which appear only once. The chain carries TRBV7-2 and TRBJ2-7, with TRBD2 matching 9 bases. TRBJ2-5 matches the DNA end more closely, so the J call is doubtful. This sequence originates from an adult with an advanced solid tumor such as melanoma, head and neck, liver or kidney cancer. The sample in question was CD4+ or CD8+ T cells sorted from blood, obtained in a trial of the OX40 agonist ivuxolimab. This CDR3 reads CASSLVVGLAGIETQYF. The DNA for the CDR3 is TGTGCCAGCAGCTTAGTCGTAGGGCTAGCGGGGATAGAGACCCAGTACTTC.